The rows below give T cell receptor beta chains drawn from one sample of a study of blood T cell repertoires in COVID-19. Profiling relied on immunoSEQ multiplex PCR, and the TCRdb table lists in-frame clones only, not all of them. The table shows about 140,000 clones, with roughly 86% occurring only once. Sample: peripheral blood. These TCRs come from a woman aged 55-70 years with acute or convalescent COVID-19. Both conserved end residues are part of each CDR3. The order of the fields is clone size, D gene, V gene, J gene, CDR3 protein, CDR3 DNA. D genes are given only for firm matches. Clone sizes are given selectively: once, few, many, or a class where the clone is expanded.

clone_size: few
d_call: -
v_call: TRBV9
j_call: TRBJ1-4
cdr3_aa: CASSVERGTNEKLFF
cdr3_nt: TGTGCCAGCAGCGTAGAGCGGGGAACTAATGAAAAACTGTTTTTT

clone_size: once
d_call: TRBD2
v_call: TRBV29-1
j_call: TRBJ2-7
cdr3_aa: CSVRTSGSYEQYF
cdr3_nt: TGCAGCGTTCGGACTAGCGGTTCCTACGAGCAGTACTTC

clone_size: -
d_call: -
v_call: TRBV6-5
j_call: TRBJ2-3
cdr3_aa: CASRIKPGTDTQYF
cdr3_nt: TGTGCCAGCAGGATCAAACCCGGGACAGATACGCAGTATTTT

clone_size: -
d_call: -
v_call: TRBV27
j_call: TRBJ1-5
cdr3_aa: CASSLSRDLLNQPQHF
cdr3_nt: TGTGCCAGCAGTTTATCGCGGGATCTCCTTAATCAGCCCCAGCATTTT

clone_size: -
d_call: -
v_call: TRBV7-9
j_call: TRBJ1-2
cdr3_aa: CASSLLGAEANYGYTF
cdr3_nt: TGTGCCAGCAGCTTACTTGGGGCAGAGGCTAACTATGGCTACACCTTC

clone_size: many
d_call: -
v_call: TRBV24-1
j_call: TRBJ2-3
cdr3_aa: CATSDTPGGTDTQYF
cdr3_nt: TGTGCCACCAGTGATACCCCAGGGGGGACAGATACGCAGTATTTT

clone_size: few
d_call: -
v_call: TRBV18
j_call: TRBJ1-2
cdr3_aa: CASSPQEDGYTF
cdr3_nt: TGTGCCAGCTCACCACAGGAGGATGGCTACACCTTC

clone_size: once
d_call: TRBD1
v_call: TRBV11-2
j_call: TRBJ1-1
cdr3_aa: CASSSNWMGGTGDTEAFF
cdr3_nt: TGTGCCAGCAGCTCAAACTGGATGGGGGGGACAGGGGACACTGAAGCTTTCTTT

clone_size: -
d_call: TRBD2
v_call: TRBV27
j_call: TRBJ2-2
cdr3_aa: CASSLLELAGGSNTGELFF
cdr3_nt: TGTGCCAGCAGTTTGCTGGAATTAGCGGGGGGTTCGAACACCGGGGAGCTGTTTTTT

clone_size: once
d_call: -
v_call: TRBV5-1
j_call: TRBJ1-1
cdr3_aa: CASSLALRGAEAFF
cdr3_nt: TGCGCCAGCAGCTTGGCCCTCAGGGGCGCTGAAGCTTTCTTT

clone_size: few
d_call: -
v_call: TRBV28
j_call: TRBJ1-5
cdr3_aa: CASSLSATGGNQPQHF
cdr3_nt: TGTGCCAGCAGTTTATCTGCGACAGGAGGAAATCAGCCCCAGCATTTT

clone_size: -
d_call: -
v_call: TRBV19
j_call: TRBJ1-4
cdr3_aa: CASSRTVNEKLFF
cdr3_nt: TGTGCCAGTAGTAGAACGGTGAATGAAAAACTGTTTTTT

clone_size: -
d_call: -
v_call: TRBV15
j_call: TRBJ2-1
cdr3_aa: CATSRDIDEQFF
cdr3_nt: TGTGCCACCAGCAGAGATATCGATGAGCAGTTCTTC

clone_size: -
d_call: -
v_call: TRBV6-5
j_call: TRBJ2-2
cdr3_aa: CASSPRAGELFF
cdr3_nt: TGTGCCAGCAGTCCCCGAGCCGGGGAGCTGTTTTTT

clone_size: -
d_call: TRBD2
v_call: TRBV3-1/TRBV3-2
j_call: TRBJ2-5
cdr3_aa: CASTSGTSLRETQYF
cdr3_nt: TGTGCCAGTACGTCCGGGACTAGCTTGAGAGAGACCCAGTACTTC

clone_size: -
d_call: TRBD2
v_call: TRBV4-1
j_call: TRBJ2-5
cdr3_aa: CASSQNAGLAGRETQYF
cdr3_nt: TGCGCCAGCAGCCAAAACGCCGGACTAGCAGGACGAGAGACCCAGTACTTC

clone_size: -
d_call: TRBD1
v_call: TRBV19
j_call: TRBJ1-2
cdr3_aa: CASSQPGTADVGYTF
cdr3_nt: TGTGCCAGTAGTCAGCCCGGGACAGCGGACGTCGGCTACACCTTC

clone_size: -
d_call: -
v_call: TRBV6-1
j_call: TRBJ1-2
cdr3_aa: CASSETVSRGGVGYTF
cdr3_nt: TGTGCCAGCAGTGAAACTGTTTCCCGGGGTGGGGTTGGCTACACCTTC

clone_size: -
d_call: TRBD1
v_call: TRBV19
j_call: TRBJ2-7
cdr3_aa: CASSERDRVEQYF
cdr3_nt: TGTGCCAGTAGTGAAAGGGACAGGGTGGAGCAGTACTTC

clone_size: -
d_call: -
v_call: TRBV4-1
j_call: TRBJ2-2
cdr3_aa: CASSPFGDPNTGELFF
cdr3_nt: TGCGCCAGCAGCCCCTTCGGGGATCCGAACACCGGGGAGCTGTTTTTT

clone_size: -
d_call: TRBD2
v_call: TRBV10-3
j_call: TRBJ2-3
cdr3_aa: CAIGGADTQYF
cdr3_nt: TGTGCCATCGGGGGGGCAGATACGCAGTATTTT

clone_size: few
d_call: TRBD1
v_call: TRBV6-1
j_call: TRBJ2-1
cdr3_aa: CASSERGGQGFNEQFF
cdr3_nt: TGTGCCAGCAGTGAAAGAGGGGGACAGGGGTTTAACGAGCAGTTCTTC

clone_size: -
d_call: -
v_call: TRBV5-8
j_call: TRBJ2-7
cdr3_aa: CASSLLRQALGSYEQYF
cdr3_nt: TGTGCCAGCAGCTTGCTCCGACAGGCCTTGGGCTCCTACGAGCAGTACTTC

clone_size: -
d_call: TRBD1
v_call: TRBV11-3
j_call: TRBJ2-7
cdr3_aa: CASSYRRDRGYEQYF
cdr3_nt: TGTGCCAGCAGCTATAGACGGGACAGGGGCTACGAGCAGTACTTC

clone_size: -
d_call: -
v_call: TRBV19
j_call: TRBJ2-3
cdr3_aa: CASRPTSTDTQYF
cdr3_nt: TGTGCCAGTAGGCCGACTAGCACAGATACGCAGTATTTT

clone_size: -
d_call: -
v_call: TRBV28
j_call: TRBJ1-2
cdr3_aa: CASSRLVTDRYGYTF
cdr3_nt: TGTGCCAGCAGCCGGTTGGTGACAGACCGTTATGGCTACACCTTC

clone_size: -
d_call: TRBD1
v_call: TRBV6-5
j_call: TRBJ1-1
cdr3_aa: CASSFGTGGTEAFF
cdr3_nt: TGTGCCAGCAGTTTCGGGACAGGGGGAACTGAAGCTTTCTTT

clone_size: -
d_call: -
v_call: TRBV5-1
j_call: TRBJ1-1
cdr3_aa: CASSLEAGSYTEAFF
cdr3_nt: TGCGCCAGCAGCTTGGAGGCAGGCAGCTACACTGAAGCTTTCTTT

clone_size: -
d_call: TRBD1
v_call: TRBV10-3
j_call: TRBJ1-2
cdr3_aa: CAISAGGQGSSGYTF
cdr3_nt: TGTGCCATCAGTGCGGGAGGACAGGGCTCATCAGGCTACACCTTC

clone_size: -
d_call: -
v_call: TRBV29-1
j_call: TRBJ2-1
cdr3_aa: CSAGDRSSYNEQFF
cdr3_nt: TGCAGCGCCGGAGACAGGAGCTCCTACAATGAGCAGTTCTTC

clone_size: -
d_call: TRBD2
v_call: TRBV4-3
j_call: TRBJ2-2
cdr3_aa: CASSQVRGGAAGELFF
cdr3_nt: TGCGCCAGCAGCCAAGTACGGGGGGGAGCCGCCGGGGAGCTGTTTTTT

clone_size: -
d_call: -
v_call: TRBV24-1
j_call: TRBJ2-3
cdr3_aa: CATSDPGLRGTDTQYF
cdr3_nt: TGTGCCACCAGTGATCCGGGCCTGCGAGGGACAGATACGCAGTATTTT

clone_size: -
d_call: -
v_call: TRBV24-1
j_call: TRBJ2-3
cdr3_aa: CATSDLEGGHTQYF
cdr3_nt: TGTGCCACCAGCGATTTGGAGGGGGGGCATACGCAGTATTTT

clone_size: -
d_call: TRBD2
v_call: TRBV3-1/TRBV3-2
j_call: TRBJ2-1
cdr3_aa: CASSQERGVYNEQFF
cdr3_nt: TGTGCCAGCAGCCAAGAGCGGGGGGTGTACAATGAGCAGTTCTTC

clone_size: once
d_call: TRBD1
v_call: TRBV19
j_call: TRBJ1-5
cdr3_aa: CASSDRVQQPQHF
cdr3_nt: TGTGCCAGTAGTGACAGGGTTCAGCAGCCCCAGCATTTT

clone_size: -
d_call: -
v_call: TRBV5-1
j_call: TRBJ2-3
cdr3_aa: CASSTGTDTQYF
cdr3_nt: TGCGCCAGCAGCACGGGAACAGATACGCAGTATTTT

clone_size: many
d_call: -
v_call: TRBV29-1
j_call: TRBJ2-1
cdr3_aa: CSAHYNEQFF
cdr3_nt: TGCAGCGCTCACTACAATGAGCAGTTCTTC